This T cell receptor (beta chain) emerged from a study of blood T cell repertoires in COVID-19 (dated by TCRdb to 2018 to 2021). Looking at the study overall: Samples from collaborators originated in the United States, Italy and Spain and spanned both the acute and convalescent phases of COVID-19. A freely available public database, intended as a resource for researchers studying the immune response to SARS-CoV-2, is where the repertoires were released. Samples were obtained from the ongoing ImmuneRACE study (first 160 participants) and from some 1,300 subjects provided by 6 global collaborators. The sample metadata nearly always contained a de-identified subject ID, COVID-19 status, age in years and sex. Where available, HLA class I and class II types were taken from metadata supplied by the sample provider and were not determined by assay-based typing. Subjects who had been exposed to COVID-19, were actively infected with it, or had recovered from it provided the deeply sampled blood TCRbeta repertoires that made up the dataset. The material from the prospective study consisted of cDNA or gDNA derived from T cells, B-cell-depleted T cells, or PBMCs. The full study reports these points: The quantity of clinical and demographic metadata differed by source and by participant and was supplied without curation.

To note about this clone: The antigen it binds to is not known. Base qualities are not provided; no much larger clone lies one nucleotide away.

One collaborating source in Seattle enrolled patients while the patients were actively infected and followed the patients over time throughout the course of disease. Collaborating institutions collected whole blood in K2EDTA tubes following their own protocols. Collaborator samples were shipped for TCRbeta analysis as frozen whole blood, isolated PBMCs, or DNA extracted from either sample type. TCRbeta CDR3 regions were amplified from genomic DNA by means of the immunoSEQ Assay, a bias-controlled multiplex PCR. The original methods were these. Nucleated cell counts per sample were estimated from amplification of reference gene primers within the assay. Sequence reads were collapsed and filtered to measure the absolute abundance of every unique TCRbeta CDR3 rearrangement. For each sample, productive Simpson clonality was calculated as the square root of Simpson's diversity index across productive rearrangements. TCRdb mirrors the immuneACCESS table, restricted to in-frame sequences. Some clones are absent from its copies; in checked studies, under half trace to an unresolved V gene, and the reason for the others is unknown. Clone size and the V and J calls come from that table; the DNA yielded D and trimming. The table for this sample lists 25,000 to 35,000 clones; around 92% of them were counted only once. 0.65% to 0.85% of the sample comes from the top ten.

CDR1 SGHTS and CDR2 YDEGEE were looked up in the germline V gene. The CDR3 holds 15 amino acids from the cysteine to the phenylalanine. Of all the DNA, just the CDR3 is kept, 45 bases in frame from base 1. The junction shows trimming of 0 bases on V and 4 bases on J, and the gene matches do not reach 4 bases of it. The sequencing sample was made of peripheral blood. The sequence joins TRBV5-8 to TRBJ1-3; 7 central bases correspond to TRBD1. The sequence came from a woman aged 70 to 79 with COVID-19, enrolled during active disease. CDR3 region: CASSLDTGAGNTIYF. The sequence in DNA is TGTGCCAGCAGCTTGGATACAGGGGCCGGAAACACCATATATTTT. Here the CDR3 is joined to the reference TRBV5-8 and TRBJ1-3 genes, and the full variable domain is: EAGVTQSPTHLIKTRGQQATLRCSPISGHTSVYWYQQALGLGLQFLLWYDEGEERNRGNFPPRFSGRQFPNYSSELNVNALELEDSALYLCASSLDTGAGNTIYFGEGSWLTVV.